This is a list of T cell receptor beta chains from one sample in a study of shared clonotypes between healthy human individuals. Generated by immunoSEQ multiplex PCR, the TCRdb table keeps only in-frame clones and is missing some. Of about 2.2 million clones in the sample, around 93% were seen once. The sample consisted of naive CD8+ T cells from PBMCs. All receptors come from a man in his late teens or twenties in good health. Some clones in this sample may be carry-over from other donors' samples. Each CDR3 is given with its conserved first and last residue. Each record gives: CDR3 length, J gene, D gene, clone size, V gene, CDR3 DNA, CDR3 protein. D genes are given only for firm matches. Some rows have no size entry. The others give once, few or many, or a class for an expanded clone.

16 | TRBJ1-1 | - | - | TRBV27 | TGTGCCAGCAGTCCAGGCCGCTCGGGTGTGTTCGCTGAAGCTTTCTTT | CASSPGRSGVFAEAFF
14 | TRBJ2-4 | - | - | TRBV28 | TGTGCCAGCAGTTTTGTACAGATGAAAAACATTCAGTACTTC | CASSFVQMKNIQYF
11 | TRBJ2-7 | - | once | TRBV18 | TGTGCCAGCTCCCCCGGCCACGAGCAGTACTTC | CASSPGHEQYF
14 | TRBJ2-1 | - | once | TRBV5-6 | TGTGCCAGCAGCTTGGGAGTCGGTTTGTCTGAGCAGTTCTTC | CASSLGVGLSEQFF
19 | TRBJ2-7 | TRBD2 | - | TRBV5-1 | TGCGCCAGCAGCTTGGCACCAGGGACTAGCGGGGGTACCCGCTACGAGCAGTACTTC | CASSLAPGTSGGTRYEQYF
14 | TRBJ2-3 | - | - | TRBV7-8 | TGTGCCAGCAGCCACGTCGGGAGCACAGATACGCAGTATTTT | CASSHVGSTDTQYF
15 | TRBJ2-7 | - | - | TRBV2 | TGTGCCAGCAGTGGGTGGGGCGGGTTCACCTACGAGCAGTACTTC | CASSGWGGFTYEQYF
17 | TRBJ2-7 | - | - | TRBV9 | TGTGCCAGCAGCAACTCTCCGGCCGGGACAAAGCCGTACGAGCAGTACTTC | CASSNSPAGTKPYEQYF
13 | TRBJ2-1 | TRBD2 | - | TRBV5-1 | TGCGCCAGCAGCAGGGAGGGGTACAATGAGCAGTTCTTC | CASSREGYNEQFF
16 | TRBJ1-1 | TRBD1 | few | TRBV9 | TGTGCCAGCAGCGTTCTTCAGGACAGGGGGAACACTGAAGCTTTCTTT | CASSVLQDRGNTEAFF
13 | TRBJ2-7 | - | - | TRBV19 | TGTGCCAGTAGCCCAAGGACGAGGCTGGAGCAGTACTTC | CASSPRTRLEQYF
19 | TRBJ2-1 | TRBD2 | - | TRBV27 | TGTGCCAGCAGTTTAGGACTAGCGGGGAGGGTTCGGGCCTACAATGAGCAGTTCTTC | CASSLGLAGRVRAYNEQFF
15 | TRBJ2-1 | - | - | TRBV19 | TGTGCCAGTAGTATAGGGGCGAGCTCCTACAATGAGCAGTTCTTC | CASSIGASSYNEQFF
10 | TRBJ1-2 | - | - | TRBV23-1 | TGCGCCGGCTCCAGGGCTGGCTACACCTTC | CAGSRAGYTF
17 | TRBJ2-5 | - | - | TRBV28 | TGTGCCAGCAGCGCCAAATGGCTGATCCGGGGAGAAGAGACCCAGTACTTC | CASSAKWLIRGEETQYF
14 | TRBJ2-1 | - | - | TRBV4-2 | TGTGCCAGCAGCCGCCCCTCCGGAGACAATGAGCAGTTCTTC | CASSRPSGDNEQFF
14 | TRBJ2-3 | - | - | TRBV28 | TGTGCCAGCAGTCCCAGCCCCGGGCCCACGGCGCAGTATTTT | CASSPSPGPTAQYF
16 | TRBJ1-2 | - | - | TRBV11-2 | TGTGCCAGCAGCTCCGAAACAGTCCTGACTAACTATGGCTACACCTTC | CASSSETVLTNYGYTF
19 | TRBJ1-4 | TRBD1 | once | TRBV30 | TGTGCCTGGAGTGACGTCGGTCCCGGGACAGGGGTTGGTGATGAAAAACTGTTTTTT | CAWSDVGPGTGVGDEKLFF
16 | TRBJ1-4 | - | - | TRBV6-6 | TGTGCCAGCAGTTACTATATCAGGGCAACTAATGAAAAACTGTTTTTT | CASSYYIRATNEKLFF
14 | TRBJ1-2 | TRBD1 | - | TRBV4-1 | TGCGCCAGCAGCCAAGGACAGGGGCGGGAAGGCTACACCTTC | CASSQGQGREGYTF
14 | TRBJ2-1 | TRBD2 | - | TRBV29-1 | TGCAGCTCAAGGACTAGCGGGAGCCACAATGAGCAGTTCTTC | CSSRTSGSHNEQFF
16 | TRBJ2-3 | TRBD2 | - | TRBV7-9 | TGTGCCAGCAGCCCCCGGGAAGCGGGGCCCACAGATACGCAGTATTTT | CASSPREAGPTDTQYF
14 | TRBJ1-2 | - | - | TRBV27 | TGTGCCAGCAGTACAACGACAGATTGGTATGGCTACACCTTC | CASSTTTDWYGYTF
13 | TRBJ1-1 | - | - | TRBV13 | TGTGCCAGCAGCCCCGGGCCAGGGCTGGAAGCTTTCTTT | CASSPGPGLEAFF
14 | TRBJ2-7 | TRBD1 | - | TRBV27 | TGTGCCAGCAGTCCTAGGACAGGCTCCTACGAGCAGTACTTC | CASSPRTGSYEQYF
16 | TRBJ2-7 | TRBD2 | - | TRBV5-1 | TGCGCCAGCAGCTTGGGAAGGTTTGGACTAGGCTACGAGCAGTACTTC | CASSLGRFGLGYEQYF
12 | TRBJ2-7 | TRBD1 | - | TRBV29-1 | TGCAGCGCCAGGGGACAGGCCTACGAGCAGTACTTC | CSARGQAYEQYF
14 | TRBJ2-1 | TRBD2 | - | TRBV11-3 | TGTGCCAGCAGTCTAGCGGGAGGGCCGGGTGAGCAGTTCTTC | CASSLAGGPGEQFF
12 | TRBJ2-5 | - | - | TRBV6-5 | TGTGCCAGCACAAGTGGGCAAGAGACCCAGTACTTC | CASTSGQETQYF
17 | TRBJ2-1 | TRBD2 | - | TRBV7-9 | TGTGCCAGCAGCCAAAGCGAGACTAGCGGGAGTAGGGATGAGCAGTTCTTC | CASSQSETSGSRDEQFF
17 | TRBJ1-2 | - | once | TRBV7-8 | TGTGCCAGCAGCTTAGCCCCGTCGGTGCGGGACGCCTATGGCTACACCTTC | CASSLAPSVRDAYGYTF
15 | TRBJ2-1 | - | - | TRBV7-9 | TGTGCCAGCAGCTTATCGGGGTCGTCCTACAATGAGCAGTTCTTC | CASSLSGSSYNEQFF
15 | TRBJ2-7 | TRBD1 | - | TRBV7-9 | TGTGCCAGCAGCTTTCCGGGACAGGGGGCCCACGAGCAGTACTTC | CASSFPGQGAHEQYF
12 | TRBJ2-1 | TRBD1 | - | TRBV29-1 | TGCAGCGTTGTAGGACAGGGGGGGAAAAGGTTCTTC | CSVVGQGGKRFF
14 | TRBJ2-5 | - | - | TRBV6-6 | TGTGCCAGCAGTTACTCCAGCGGCCAAGAGACCCAGTACTTC | CASSYSSGQETQYF
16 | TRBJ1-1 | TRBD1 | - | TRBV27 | TGTGCCAGCAGTATCGGGACAGGGGCTATGAACACTGAAGCTTTCTTT | CASSIGTGAMNTEAFF
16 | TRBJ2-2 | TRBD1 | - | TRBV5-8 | TGTGCCAGCAGCAGCCGACAGGGGGCTAATACCGGGGAGCTGTTTTTT | CASSSRQGANTGELFF
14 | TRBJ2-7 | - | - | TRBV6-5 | TGTGCCAGCAGTTACCAGGGAAGCTCCTACGAGCAGTACTTC | CASSYQGSSYEQYF
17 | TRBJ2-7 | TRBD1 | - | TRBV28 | TGTGCCAGCAGTCTGCCCTTTCCGGGACAGGGACCCTACGAGCAGTACTTC | CASSLPFPGQGPYEQYF
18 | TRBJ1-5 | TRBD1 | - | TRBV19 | TGTGCCAGTAGTAGCGGGACAGGGGGCGCGTTTTTCAATCAGCCCCAGCATTTT | CASSSGTGGAFFNQPQHF
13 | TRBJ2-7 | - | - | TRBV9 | TGTGCCAGCAGCGTAGTTCCAGGGTACGAGCAGTACTTC | CASSVVPGYEQYF
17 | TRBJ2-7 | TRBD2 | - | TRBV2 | TGTGCCAGCAGTGAAGGCGTGGGGACTAGGGGTTACTACGAGCAGTACTTC | CASSEGVGTRGYYEQYF
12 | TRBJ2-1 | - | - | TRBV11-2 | TGTGCCAGCAGCTTAGCGAAGAATGAGCAGTTCTTC | CASSLAKNEQFF
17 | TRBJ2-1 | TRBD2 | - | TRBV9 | TGTGCCAGCAGCGTAGTTAATAGTATCGCGGCGGGGGGTGAGCAGTTCTTC | CASSVVNSIAAGGEQFF
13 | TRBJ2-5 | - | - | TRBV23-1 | TGCGCCAGCAGTCAGGGACTGCCGGAGACCCAGTACTTC | CASSQGLPETQYF
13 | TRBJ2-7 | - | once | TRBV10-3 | TGTGCCATCAGTTTGGACACGACCTACGAGCAGTACTTC | CAISLDTTYEQYF
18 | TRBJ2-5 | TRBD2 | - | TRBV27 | TGTGCCAGCAGTTTACTCGGGCTAGCGGGAGTAGGAAAGGAGACCCAGTACTTC | CASSLLGLAGVGKETQYF